This T cell receptor (beta chain) emerged from a study of T-cell memory formation after mild COVID-19 (dated by TCRdb to the early 2020s). With regard to the full study: TCR sequence clusters from the two donors were largely donor specific. In a couple of donors, T-cell clones that expanded and contracted after mild COVID-19 were followed by sequencing TCRalpha and TCRbeta repertoires longitudinally. Two young, previously healthy adult volunteers, one female and one male, were included in the cohort. The paper's findings and limits, for the study overall: Whether the second-wave clones peaking on day 37 were SARS-CoV-2 specific was not confirmed. Some responding clones were detected in pre-infection memory, suggesting pre-existing cross-reactive memory T cells joined the SARS-CoV-2 response. The study covered only a couple of mild cases, and larger cohorts including severe cases with pre-infection samples were considered necessary. Balanced CD4/CD8 phenotypes were observed for clones contracting from day 15 to 85, whereas a bias towards CD4+ was observed for a second wave of clones expanding from day 15 to 37. Contracting CD4+ clones were located mainly in the CM and EM memory subsets, whereas CD8+ clones were found to be enriched in EMRA.

The run used an Illumina NovaSeq 6000. cDNA libraries for TCRalpha and TCRbeta were prepared by 5'RACE using constant-segment primers, with sample barcodes and unique molecular identifiers added. Trizol reagent was used to extract RNA from every sample. Library amplification was performed in two PCR steps, and a second sample barcode and Illumina TruSeq adapters were introduced in the second step. The libraries were sequenced on an Illumina NovaSeq using 2 x 150 bp paired-end reads. As for the authors' bioinformatics: With migec v1.2.7, reads were demultiplexed and then collapsed into UMI-guided consensus sequences. Using mixcr v2.1.11, UMI consensuses were aligned to TRA and TRB V and J templates and then assembled into clonotypes. A clonotype was counted as expanded or contracted only if both edgeR and NoisET called the change significant, with noise models trained on biological replicates. For edgeR calls, the thresholds were a false discovery rate-adjusted p below 0.01 and a log2 fold-change of 1. As an exploratory analysis of dynamics, max-normalized trajectories of the 1000 most abundant clonotypes were examined with PCA combined with hierarchical clustering. Separately sequenced CD4+ and CD8+ repertoires were used to assign the CD4 or CD8 phenotype of responding clones. The raw public data were reprocessed by TCRdb itself: fastp quality trimming at Q25, MiXCR clonotype calling, in-frame beta chains only. Each entry is one CDR3 protein sequence, shown with its most common DNA and genes. These V and J calls originate from TCRdb's pipeline instead of the authors' own analysis. This sample comprises 150,000 or so distinct CDR3 sequences, around 15% of them detected only once. Approximately 14% of the sample is in the top ten clones.

Ficoll-Paque density gradient centrifugation was used to isolate PBMCs. The cysteine opens and the phenylalanine closes a CDR3 of 15 amino acids. The DNA shown is the 45-base CDR3, in frame from base 1. CDR1 and CDR2, per the germline V gene, are SGDLS and YYNGEE. V and J are trimmed by 3 bases and 5 bases, and the gene matches miss 5 bases of the junction. Concerning this clonotype itself: The antigen it binds to is not known. Base qualities are not at hand, and no much larger clone is one base apart.

This sequence was found in an adult woman who had mild COVID-19 (a few samples of this study predate the infection). The sample titles of this study are shuffled in the database, so cell type and time point are left out; the donor was told from shared clones. Source material: PBMCs or a T cell subset sorted from them (not recorded which). The receptor chain draws on TRBV9 and TRBJ2-2, with 9 middle bases fitting TRBD1. The CDR3 reads CASSAPGTGTGELFF. In nucleotide form, the sequence is TGTGCCAGCAGCGCTCCCGGGACAGGGACCGGGGAGCTGTTTTTT.